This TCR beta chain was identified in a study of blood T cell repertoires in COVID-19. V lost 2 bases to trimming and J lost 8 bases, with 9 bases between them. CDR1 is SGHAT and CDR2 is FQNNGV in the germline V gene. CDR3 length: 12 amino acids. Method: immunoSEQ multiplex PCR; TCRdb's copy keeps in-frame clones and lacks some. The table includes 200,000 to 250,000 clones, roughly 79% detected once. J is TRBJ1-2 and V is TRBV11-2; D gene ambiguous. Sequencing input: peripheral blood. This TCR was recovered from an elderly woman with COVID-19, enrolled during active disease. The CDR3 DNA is TGTGCCAGCAGCTTATCGTTAACAGGCTACACCTTC. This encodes CASSLSLTGYTF.